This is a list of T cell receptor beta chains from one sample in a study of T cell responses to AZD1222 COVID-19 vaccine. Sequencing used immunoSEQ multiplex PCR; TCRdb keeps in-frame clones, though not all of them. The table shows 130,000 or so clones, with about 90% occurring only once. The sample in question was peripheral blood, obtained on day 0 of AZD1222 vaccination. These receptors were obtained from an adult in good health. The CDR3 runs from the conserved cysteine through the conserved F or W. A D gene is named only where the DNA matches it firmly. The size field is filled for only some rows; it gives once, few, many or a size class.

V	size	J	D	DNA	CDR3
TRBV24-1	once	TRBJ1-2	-	TGTGCCACCAAGTTGGGGGCCCGTCCTGTGAGGAATGGCTACACCTTC	CATKLGARPVRNGYTF
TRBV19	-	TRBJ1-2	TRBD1	TGTGCCAGTAGCGGGAGGACAGGGGAAATCCTCTACTATGGCTACACCTTC	CASSGRTGEILYYGYTF
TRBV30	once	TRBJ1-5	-	TGTGCCTGGAGTCAGACCAGCAATCAGCCCCAGCATTTT	CAWSQTSNQPQHF
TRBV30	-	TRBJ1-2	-	TGTGCCTGGAACCTAAAGGGCGGGTATGGCTACACCTTC	CAWNLKGGYGYTF
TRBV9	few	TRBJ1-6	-	TGTGCCAGCAGCGTAGACAGCAATAATTCACCCCTCCACTTT	CASSVDSNNSPLHF
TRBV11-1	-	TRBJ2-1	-	TGTGCCAGCAGCCTGTCGGGACCAATAGGAAATGAGCAGTTCTTC	CASSLSGPIGNEQFF
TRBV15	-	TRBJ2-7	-	TGTGCCACCAGCAGAGACAGTAGCTCCTACGAGCAGTACTTC	CATSRDSSSYEQYF
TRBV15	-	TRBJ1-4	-	TGTGCCACCGCCGGACAGAAACTTAATGAAAAACTGTTTTTT	CATAGQKLNEKLFF
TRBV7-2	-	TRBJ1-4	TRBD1	TGTGCCAGCAGCTTAGAGGTGGGGACAGGGGGAAAACTGTTTTTT	CASSLEVGTGGKLFF
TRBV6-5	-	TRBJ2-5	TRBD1	TGTGCCAGCAGGTGGACAGGGGGCGGACCAGAGACCCAGTACTTC	CASRWTGGGPETQYF
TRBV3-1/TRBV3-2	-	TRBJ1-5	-	TGTGCCAGCAGCCTCGCCCGCGGGGGGCGGAACAATCAGCCCCAGCATTTT	CASSLARGGRNNQPQHF
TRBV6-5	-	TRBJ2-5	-	TGTGCCAGCAGTTCGCACAGGGCTCGTGGGACCCAGTACTTC	CASSSHRARGTQYF
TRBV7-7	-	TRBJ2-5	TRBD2	TGTGCTAGCAGCTCGGGACTAGCGGGGGCAGAGACCCAGTACTTC	CASSSGLAGAETQYF
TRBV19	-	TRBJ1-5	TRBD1	TGTGCCAGTAGTCCCGGGACAGCCGGGGGTCAGCCCCAGCATTTT	CASSPGTAGGQPQHF
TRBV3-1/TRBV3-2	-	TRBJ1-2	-	TGTGCCAGCAGCCAAGATGTAGGCGGCTACACCTTC	CASSQDVGGYTF
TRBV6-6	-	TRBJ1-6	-	TGTGCCAGCAGTTATCGGGAGACCTATAATTCACCCCTCCACTTT	CASSYRETYNSPLHF
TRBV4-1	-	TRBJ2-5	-	TGCGCCAGCAGCCAAGAGAGATGGGCAGGGGAAAAAGAGACCCAGTACTTC	CASSQERWAGEKETQYF
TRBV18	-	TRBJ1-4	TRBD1	TGTGCCAGCTCACCACCGACAGGGTTTGGAGAAAAACTGTTTTTT	CASSPPTGFGEKLFF
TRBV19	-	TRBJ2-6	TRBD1	TGTGCCAGTAGTGACAGGGACTCTGGGGCCAACGTCCTGACTTTC	CASSDRDSGANVLTF
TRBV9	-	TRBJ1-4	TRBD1	TGTGCCAGCAGCCGGACAGGGGGAAGTGAAAAACTGTTTTTT	CASSRTGGSEKLFF
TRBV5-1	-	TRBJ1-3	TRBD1	TGCGCCAGCAGCCTACTCCCGGGACAGGGAAGGTCTGGAAACACCATATATTTT	CASSLLPGQGRSGNTIYF
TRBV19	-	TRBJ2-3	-	TGTGCCAGTAGTATAGCAAGGACAGAAAGCACAGATACGCAGTATTTT	CASSIARTESTDTQYF
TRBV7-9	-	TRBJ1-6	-	TGTGCCAGCAGCTTAGGATTGGACTCACCCCTCCACTTT	CASSLGLDSPLHF
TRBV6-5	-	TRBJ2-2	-	TGTGCCAGCAGTCTCCCTCGGGACACCGGGGAGCTGTTTTTT	CASSLPRDTGELFF
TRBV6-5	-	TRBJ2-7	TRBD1	TGTGCCAGCAGTTACGGACGGACAGGGGGGGATCAGTACTTC	CASSYGRTGGDQYF
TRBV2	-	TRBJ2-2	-	TGTGCCAGCACGGCGGGGCGGAACACCGGGGAGCTGTTTTTT	CASTAGRNTGELFF
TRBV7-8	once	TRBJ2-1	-	TGTGCCAGCAGCATCCTGAAGGGTAGGTACAATGAGCAGTTCTTC	CASSILKGRYNEQFF
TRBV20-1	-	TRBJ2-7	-	TGCAGTGCTGAAAGGGACTACGAGCAGTACTTC	CSAERDYEQYF
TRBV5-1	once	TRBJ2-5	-	TGCGCCAGCAGCTTTGGAGAAGGGCAAGAGACCCAGTACTTC	CASSFGEGQETQYF
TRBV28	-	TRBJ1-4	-	TGTGCCAGCAGTGGGGGGGAGGTGTCTAATGAAAAACTGTTTTTT	CASSGGEVSNEKLFF
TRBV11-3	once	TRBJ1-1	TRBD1	TGTGCCAGCAGGTCGCGGGAGGGGGCGACGAACACTGAAGCTTTCTTT	CASRSREGATNTEAFF
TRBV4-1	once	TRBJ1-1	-	TGCGCCAGCAGCCAAGTTTGGGGGGCGGGGATGAACACTGAAGCTTTCTTT	CASSQVWGAGMNTEAFF
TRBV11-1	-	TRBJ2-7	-	TGTGCCAGCAGCCAGGGTGGACGGGGGTCCCACGAGCAGTACTTC	CASSQGGRGSHEQYF
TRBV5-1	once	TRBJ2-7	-	TGCGCCAGCAGCTTCGGGATCCTAGAGGCCACCGAGCAGTACTTC	CASSFGILEATEQYF
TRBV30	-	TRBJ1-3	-	TGTGCCTGGACGGACTCTGGAAACACCATATATTTT	CAWTDSGNTIYF
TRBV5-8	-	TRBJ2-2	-	TGTGCCAGCACCGTCAACACCGGGGAGCTGTTTTTT	CASTVNTGELFF
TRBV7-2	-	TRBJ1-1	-	TGTGCCAGCAGCATCGCATCCCCAGCTTTCTTT	CASSIASPAFF
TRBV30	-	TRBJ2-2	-	TGTGCCTGGAGTGTACTGGGGACCGGGGAGCTGTTTTTT	CAWSVLGTGELFF
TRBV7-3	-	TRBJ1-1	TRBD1	TGTGCCAGCAGCATGGGACAGGCCCCCGGTACTGAAGCTTTCTTT	CASSMGQAPGTEAFF
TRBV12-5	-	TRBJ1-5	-	TGTGCTAGTGCCTTGCCCGGGGGAAACAATCAGCCCCAGCATTTT	CASALPGGNNQPQHF
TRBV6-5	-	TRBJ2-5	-	TGTGCCAGCAGTCCGGGACGCCAACAAGAGACCCAGTACTTC	CASSPGRQQETQYF
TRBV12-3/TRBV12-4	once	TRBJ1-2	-	TGTGCCAGCAGTTTTGTCAGAAACTATGGCTACACCTTC	CASSFVRNYGYTF
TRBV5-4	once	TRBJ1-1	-	TGTGCCAGCAGCTCCGGGGGACCTATGAACACTGAAGCTTTCTTT	CASSSGGPMNTEAFF
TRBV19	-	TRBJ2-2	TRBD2	TGTGCCAGTACGCCCAGCGGGAGGGCCACCGGGGAGCTGTTTTTT	CASTPSGRATGELFF
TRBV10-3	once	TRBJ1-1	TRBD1	TGTGCCATAGGCACAGGGGATAACACTGAAGCTTTCTTT	CAIGTGDNTEAFF
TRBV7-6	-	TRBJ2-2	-	TGTGCCAGCAGCCCCCAGCCGAGTGGGGAGCTGTTTTTT	CASSPQPSGELFF
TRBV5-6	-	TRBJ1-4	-	TGTGCCAGCAGCTTGGTGAGGGGAGGAGGTGAAAAACTGTTTTTT	CASSLVRGGGEKLFF
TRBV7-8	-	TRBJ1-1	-	TGTGCCAGCAGCTTAGTTCGGGACACTGAAGCTTTCTTT	CASSLVRDTEAFF
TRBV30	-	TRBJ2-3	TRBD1	TGTGCCTGGGGGACAGGTCTGGACACAGATACGCAGTATTTT	CAWGTGLDTDTQYF
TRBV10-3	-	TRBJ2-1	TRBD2	TGTGCCATCAGTTTGGAGCGGGAGGAGCAGTTCTTC	CAISLEREEQFF
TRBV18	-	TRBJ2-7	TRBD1	TGTGCCAGCTCATCGGGACAGGACTACGAGCAGTACTTC	CASSSGQDYEQYF
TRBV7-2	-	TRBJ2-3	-	TGTGCCAGCAGCTTAGCGGTTGGGATCCCCGGCACAGATACGCAGTATTTT	CASSLAVGIPGTDTQYF
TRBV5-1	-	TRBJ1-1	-	TGCGCCAGCAGCCTAGTGGGGGTAAAGGGCACTGAAGCTTTCTTT	CASSLVGVKGTEAFF
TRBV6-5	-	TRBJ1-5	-	TGTGCCAGCAAAACCGCCAATCAGCCCCAGCATTTT	CASKTANQPQHF
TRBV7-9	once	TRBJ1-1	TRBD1	TGTGCCAGCAGAAAGGGGACAGCAGAAGCTTTCTTT	CASRKGTAEAFF
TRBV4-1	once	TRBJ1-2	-	TGCGCCAGCAGCCCAGGCGGGGCGGATGGCTACACCTTC	CASSPGGADGYTF
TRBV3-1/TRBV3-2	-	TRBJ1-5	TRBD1	TGTGCCAGCAGCGCCCGGGACAGGTCCAATCAGCCCCAGCATTTT	CASSARDRSNQPQHF
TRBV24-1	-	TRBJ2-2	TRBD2	TGTGCCACCAGTGATTTGGGACTAGCGGGAGCCGGGGAGCTGTTTTTT	CATSDLGLAGAGELFF
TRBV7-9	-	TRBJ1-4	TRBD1	TGTGCCAGCAGCTCTGGACAGGGGCGAAAACTGTTTTTT	CASSSGQGRKLFF